This record looks at one T cell receptor beta chain sequence and its context. These data originate in a study of cytomegalovirus exposure and HLA in healthy donors. V was clipped by 0 bases and J by 9 bases, with 9 bases between them. Germline values: CDR1 MGHRA, CDR2 YSYEKL. The CDR3 extends over 13 amino acids. Vbeta (60) and Jbeta (13) primers were used in the PCR. Here immunoSEQ multiplex PCR was the method, and the copy in TCRdb shows in-frame clones only, minus some. The sample contains approximately 220,000 clones, 60% to 85% of which appear only once. The chain carries TRBV4-1 and TRBJ2-1; D uncertain. Source material: PBMCs. The receptor was isolated from a man aged 40-55 years in good health and CMV-seronegative. Here the CDR3 reads CASSQDGGSEQFF. For the CDR3, the DNA is TGCGCCAGCAGCCAAGATGGTGGTAGTGAGCAGTTCTTC.